Sequencing of this T cell receptor beta chain was carried out in a study of low-dose radiotherapy and immunotherapy resistance in tumors. Study background: Cohort 2, a group dosed every two weeks at 1 Gy per fraction, received 13 Gy in total over 26 weeks. Nivolumab was given to patients as a 240 mg flat dose every two weeks, and ipilimumab at 1 mg/kg every six weeks. Both were delivered intravenously.

Primers targeting TRAV and TRBV primed first-strand cDNA, covering alpha and beta chains. Using a constant-region primer together with a V-primer adapter, TCRs were subjected to roughly 20 PCR cycles of amplification. In vitro transcription served to amplify the mRNA that had been isolated. Each CDR3 protein gets one entry after TCRdb re-called the reads with MiXCR. The table has 40,000 or so distinct CDR3 sequences, less than 30% seen once. Germline loops: CDR1 LGHNA, CDR2 YNFKEQ. The CDR3 contains 17 residues. With V trimmed by 3 bases and J by 5 bases, 9 bases remained unmatched. This clonotype was counted at least ten times. This sample's time point: after trial treatment. Treatment reported: LDRT plus nivolumab, ipilimumab, low-dose cyclophosphamide and aspirin (RACIN trial). Along with nivolumab and ipilimumab, donors received aspirin, low-dose cyclophosphamide and low-dose radiotherapy.

This clonotype was sampled from a male donor with prostate cancer. This chain joins TRBV4-2 and TRBJ2-1; TRBD2 agrees at 11 bases. The sample consisted of PBMCs, taken after low-dose radiotherapy plus immunotherapy. The CDR3 DNA reads as TGTGCCAGCAGCCATTGGGGGACTAGCGGACCGAACAATGAGCAGTTCTTC. Encoded protein: CASSHWGTSGPNNEQFF.